A single sample is the source of the 18 T cell receptor beta chains below, sequenced in a study of shared clonotypes between healthy human individuals. The naive CD8 population came from CD45RO-negative cells selected for CCR7, without terminally differentiated effector memory CD45RA+ cells. Sequencing used immunoSEQ multiplex PCR; TCRdb keeps in-frame clones, though not all of them. The table records roughly 590,000 clones, less than 97% of them present only once. The sample consisted of naive CD8+ T cells sorted from blood. Receptors originate from a woman aged 25-40 years in good health.

CDR3 protein: CASSLGQIKYSNQPQHF. CDR3 sequence (DNA): TGTGCCAGCAGCTTAGGCCAGATAAAATATAGCAATCAGCCCCAGCATTTT. The rearrangement uses TRBV7-2 and TRBJ1-5; D is unclear. This CDR3 has 17 amino acids. The germline gives CDR1 SGHTA, CDR2 FQGNSA. Trimming shortened V by 1 base and J by 0 bases, and 13 bases separated the two germline ends.

The rearrangement joins TRBV7-9 to TRBJ2-1; a weak D match, TRBD2 (5 bases). This CDR3 has 13 residues. Germline CDR1 SEHNR, CDR2 FQNEAQ (reference sequence). Trimming stripped 0 bases from V and 8 bases from J, with 8 bases between. The CDR3, as DNA: TGTGCCAGCAGCTTAGCAGGGAGCGATGAGCAGTTCTTC. As protein: CASSLAGSDEQFF.

The genes are TRBV5-4 and TRBJ1-5, with D unclear. Trimming removed 2 bases from V and 0 bases from J, with 9 bases in between. CDR1 and CDR2 (germline): SGHNT, YYREEE (reference sequence). The CDR3 runs to 15 residues. CDR3 DNA sequence: TGTGCCAGCAGCTTAGGTGCCAATAGCAATCAGCCCCAGCATTTT. Its translation: CASSLGANSNQPQHF.

CDR3 coding DNA: TGTGCCAGCAGCGACCGACTAGCGGGAGTCCCAGATACGCAGTATTTT. This sequence encodes CASSDRLAGVPDTQYF. V gene TRBV7-8 combines with J gene TRBJ2-3; TRBD2 matches at 12 bases. Trimming at V came to 5 bases and at J to 4 bases, leaving 7 bases not matched to a gene. The CDR3 contains 16 residues. Per germline, CDR1 SGHVS and CDR2 FQNEAQ.

A single count supports this clone. The chain uses TRBV19 and TRBJ1-2, with D maybe TRBD1 (5 bases). The germline V gene encodes CDR1 LNHDA and CDR2 SQIVND (reference sequence). The V gene lost 4 bases and the J gene lost 3 bases, with 18 bases spanning the gap. The CDR3 has 16 amino acids. CDR3 bases: TGTGCCAGTAGTACTAGCGAGCTAGGGGAAGACTATGGCTACACCTTC. It is translated as CASSTSELGEDYGYTF.

The genes are TRBV4-1 and TRBJ2-5; the D call may be TRBD1 or TRBD2 (5 bases each). The J call may not be correct, given that the DNA end is closer to TRBJ2-7. CDR1 is MGHRA, CDR2 YSYEKL, per germline. This CDR3 is 16 amino acids long. CDR3 sequence reads: CASSQEWGPNIYEQYF. The CDR3 DNA reads TGCGCCAGCAGCCAAGAATGGGGACCCAACATATACGAGCAGTACTTC.

In its sample, this clone was seen a few times. V gene TRBV4-2 combines with J gene TRBJ1-3; D remains unclear. This CDR3 spans 13 amino acids. Germline CDR1 reads LGHNA; CDR2 reads YNFKEQ. V was trimmed by 0 bases and J by 7 bases, leaving 7 bases between them. The CDR3 nucleotides read TGTGCCAGCAGCCAAGAGATGGGGAACACCATATATTTT. Its translation is CASSQEMGNTIYF.

This chain uses TRBV6-6 with TRBJ2-3; a weak D match, TRBD1 (6 bases). The germline gives CDR1 MNHNY, CDR2 SVGAGI (reference sequence). The V end was cut by 1 base, the J end by 0 bases, with 11 bases between. There are 16 residues in the CDR3. The chain's CDR3 is CASSYLGASSTDTQYF. CDR3 coding DNA: TGTGCCAGCAGTTACTTGGGGGCTAGCAGCACAGATACGCAGTATTTT.

The gene calls are TRBV19 and TRBJ2-1, with unresolved D. Trimming left V 5 bases short and J 10 bases short, with 12 bases between. The CDR3 runs 12 residues. CDR1 LNHDA and CDR2 SQIVND come from the germline V gene (reference sequence). CDR3 sequence (DNA): TGTGCCAGTAGTCTATCACCCCGCGAGCAGTTCTTC. The encoded protein is CASSLSPREQFF. The full variable domain, with the rest looked up from reference TRBV19 and TRBJ2-1, is DGGITQSPKYLFRKEGQNVTLSCEQNLNHDAMYWYRQDPGQGLRLIYYSQIVNDFQKGDIAEGYSVSREKKESFPLTVTSAQKNPTAFYLCASSLSPREQFFGPGTRLTVL.

A remark on this clone: Other DNA sequences from this sample encode an identical CDR3 as well. V usage is TRBV11-2 and J usage is TRBJ2-3; D call uncertain. The V and J ends lost 2 bases and 1 base respectively, with 4 bases between them. This CDR3 comprises 13 residues. Germline V CDR1 and CDR2: SGHAT, FQNNGV. As DNA, the CDR3 is TGTGCCAGCAGCTTAAGACGCACAGATACGCAGTATTTT. Protein product: CASSLRRTDTQYF.

The chain links TRBV5-4 to TRBJ2-5; TRBD1 might be the D (6 bases). Trimming shortened V by 4 bases and J by 5 bases, and 21 bases separated the two germline ends. Per the germline V gene, CDR1 is SGHNT and CDR2 is YYREEE (reference sequence). There are 16 residues in the CDR3. CDR3: CASSRNRDWVAETQYF. CDR3 DNA sequence: TGTGCCAGCAGCAGAAACAGGGATTGGGTCGCGGAGACCCAGTACTTC.

The chain combines TRBV4-1 with TRBJ2-3, with no clear D. Per germline, CDR1 MGHRA and CDR2 YSYEKL. The CDR3 is 14 residues long. The V end was cut by 3 bases, the J end by 6 bases, with 13 bases between. The CDR3 coding sequence is TGCGCCAGCAGCCACTCCGGACCGGAGGATACGCAGTATTTT. It encodes CASSHSGPEDTQYF.

The chain has TRBV11-2 and TRBJ2-7; 9 bases fit TRBD2. This CDR3 has 14 residues. V gave up 3 bases and J gave up 2 bases; unmatched junction bases: 2. Germline CDR1 and CDR2: SGHAT and FQNNGV. The CDR3 coding sequence is TGTGCCAGCAGCTTGCTAGCGGGGACCTACGAGCAGTACTTC. Its translation is CASSLLAGTYEQYF.

The genes are TRBV10-1 and TRBJ2-1; D is uncertain. Germline V gene lookup returns CDR1 WNHNN and CDR2 SYGVQD (reference sequence). There are 13 residues in the CDR3. V gave up 4 bases and J gave up 9 bases, with 13 bases separating them. The CDR3 protein is CASSGPPDPEQFF. Written as DNA, the CDR3 is TGCGCCAGCAGTGGACCTCCCGATCCTGAGCAGTTCTTC.

This sequence joins TRBV30 and TRBJ2-1; 10 bases map to TRBD2. This CDR3 has 15 amino acids. Germline CDR1 reads GTSNPN; CDR2 reads SVGIG (reference sequence). Losses at the gene ends were 5 bases for V and 12 bases for J; bases not matched to a gene: 16. The CDR3 region is CAWGGGLAGAAGQFF. CDR3 coding DNA: TGTGCCTGGGGAGGGGGGCTAGCGGGAGCGGCTGGGCAGTTCTTC. Together with reference TRBV30 and TRBJ2-1, the CDR3 gives the full variable domain: SQTIHQWPATLVQPVGSPLSLECTVEGTSNPNLYWYRQAAGRGLQLLFYSVGIGQISSEVPQNLSASRPQDRQFILSSKKLLLSDSGFYLCAWGGGLAGAAGQFFGPGTRLTVL.

J is TRBJ1-1 and V is TRBV7-8; D unclear. CDR1 and CDR2 from the germline V gene are SGHVS and FQNEAQ. The CDR3 consists of 12 residues. V lost 5 bases, J lost 6 bases, and 10 bases lay in between. The CDR3 coding sequence is TGTGCCAGCAGCCGAATAGGTTCTGAAGCTTTCTTT. This translates into CASSRIGSEAFF.

The chain uses TRBV4-1 and TRBJ1-5, with D maybe TRBD1 (5 bases). CDR1 is MGHRA, CDR2 YSYEKL, per germline. V was trimmed by 5 bases and J by 4 bases, leaving 15 bases between them. This CDR3 contains 15 residues. The CDR3 nucleotides are TGCGCCAGCAGCATTTCCACAGGCACGAATCAGCCCCAGCATTTT. Amino acids: CASSISTGTNQPQHF.

J is TRBJ2-3 and V is TRBV6-5; no clear D gene. The CDR3 consists of 15 residues. The V end lost 0 bases, the J end lost 0 bases, and 7 bases lay between the germline ends. Per the germline V gene, CDR1 is MNHEY and CDR2 is SVGAGI. CDR3 region: CASSYSIGSTDTQYF. For the CDR3, the DNA is TGTGCCAGCAGTTACTCGATAGGAAGCACAGATACGCAGTATTTT.